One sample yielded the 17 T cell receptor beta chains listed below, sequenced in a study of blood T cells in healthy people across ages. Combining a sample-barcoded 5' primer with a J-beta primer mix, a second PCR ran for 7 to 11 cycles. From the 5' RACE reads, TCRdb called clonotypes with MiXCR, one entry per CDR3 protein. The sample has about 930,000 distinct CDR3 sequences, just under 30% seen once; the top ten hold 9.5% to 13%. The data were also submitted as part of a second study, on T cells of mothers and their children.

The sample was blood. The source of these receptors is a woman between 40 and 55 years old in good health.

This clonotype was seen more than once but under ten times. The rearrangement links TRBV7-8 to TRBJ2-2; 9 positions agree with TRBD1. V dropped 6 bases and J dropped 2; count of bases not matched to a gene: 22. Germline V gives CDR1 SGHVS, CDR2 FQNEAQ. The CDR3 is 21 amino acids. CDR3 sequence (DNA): TGTGCCAGCAGTTTATATCGGTTTCCGGGACAGGGATCGTTAAACACCGGGGAGCTGTTTTTT. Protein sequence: CASSLYRFPGQGSLNTGELFF.

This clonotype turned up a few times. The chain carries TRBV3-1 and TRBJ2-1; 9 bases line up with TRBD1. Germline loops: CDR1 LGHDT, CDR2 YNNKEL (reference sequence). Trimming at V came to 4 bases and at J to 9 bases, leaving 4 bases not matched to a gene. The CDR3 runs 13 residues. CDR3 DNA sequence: TGTGCCAGCAGCCTGAACAGGGGGCCTGAGCAGTTCTTC. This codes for CASSLNRGPEQFF.

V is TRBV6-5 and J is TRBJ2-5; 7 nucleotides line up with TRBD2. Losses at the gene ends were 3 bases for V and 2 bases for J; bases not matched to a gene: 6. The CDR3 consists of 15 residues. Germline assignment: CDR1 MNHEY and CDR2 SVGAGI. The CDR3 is CASSYWAGEQETQYF. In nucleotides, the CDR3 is TGTGCCAGCAGTTATTGGGCGGGGGAACAAGAGACCCAGTACTTC.

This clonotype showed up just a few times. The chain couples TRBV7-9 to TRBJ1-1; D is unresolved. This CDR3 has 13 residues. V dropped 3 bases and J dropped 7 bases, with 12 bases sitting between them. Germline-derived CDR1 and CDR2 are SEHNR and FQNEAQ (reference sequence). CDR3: CASSFFRVNEAFF. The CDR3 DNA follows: TGTGCCAGCAGCTTTTTTCGGGTTAATGAAGCTTTCTTT.

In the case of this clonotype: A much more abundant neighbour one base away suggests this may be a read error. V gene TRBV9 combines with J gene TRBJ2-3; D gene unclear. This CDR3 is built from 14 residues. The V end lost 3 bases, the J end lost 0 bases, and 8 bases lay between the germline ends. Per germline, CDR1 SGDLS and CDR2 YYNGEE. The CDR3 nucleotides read TGTGCCAGCAGCGCAGCGCCTAGCACAGATACGCAGTATTTT. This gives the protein CASSAAPSTDTQYF.

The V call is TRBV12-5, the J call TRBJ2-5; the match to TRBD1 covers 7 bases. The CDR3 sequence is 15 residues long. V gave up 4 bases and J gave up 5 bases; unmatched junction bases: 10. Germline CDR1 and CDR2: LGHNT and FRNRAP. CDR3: CASGSSLQGWETQYF. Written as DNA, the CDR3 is TGTGCTAGTGGTTCATCCCTACAGGGGTGGGAGACCCAGTACTTC.

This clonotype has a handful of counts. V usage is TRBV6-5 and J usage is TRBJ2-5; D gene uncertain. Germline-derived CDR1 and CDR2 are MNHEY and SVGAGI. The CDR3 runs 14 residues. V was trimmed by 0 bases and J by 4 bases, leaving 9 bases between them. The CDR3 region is CASSYSGYRETQYF. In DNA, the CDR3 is TGTGCCAGCAGTTACTCAGGGTATCGAGAGACCCAGTACTTC.

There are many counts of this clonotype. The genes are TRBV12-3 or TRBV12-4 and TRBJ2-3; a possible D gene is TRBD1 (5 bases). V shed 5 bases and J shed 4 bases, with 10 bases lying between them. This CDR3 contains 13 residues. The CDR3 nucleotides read TGTGCCAGCAGTCTGTTGGGGCCAGATACGCAGTATTTT. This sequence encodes CASSLLGPDTQYF.

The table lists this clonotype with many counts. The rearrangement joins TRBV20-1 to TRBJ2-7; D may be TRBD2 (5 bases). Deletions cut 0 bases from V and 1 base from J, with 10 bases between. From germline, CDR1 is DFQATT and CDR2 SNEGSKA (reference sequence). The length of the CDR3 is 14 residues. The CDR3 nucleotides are TGCAGTGCTAGAGATGCGGGCAGATCCTACGAGCAGTACTTC. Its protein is CSARDAGRSYEQYF.

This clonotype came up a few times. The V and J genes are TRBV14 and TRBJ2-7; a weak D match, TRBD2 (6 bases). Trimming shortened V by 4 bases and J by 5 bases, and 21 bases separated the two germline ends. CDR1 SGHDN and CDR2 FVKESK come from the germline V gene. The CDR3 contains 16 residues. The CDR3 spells CASSPIIPGLQDEQYF. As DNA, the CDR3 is TGTGCCAGCAGCCCCATCATCCCGGGACTTCAGGACGAGCAGTACTTC.

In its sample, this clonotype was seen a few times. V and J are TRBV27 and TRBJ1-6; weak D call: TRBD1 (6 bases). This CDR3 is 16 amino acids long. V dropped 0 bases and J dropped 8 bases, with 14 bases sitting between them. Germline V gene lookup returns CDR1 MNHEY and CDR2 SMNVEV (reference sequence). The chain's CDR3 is CASSLSTQGTYSPLHF. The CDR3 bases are TGTGCCAGCAGTTTATCGACACAGGGTACCTATTCACCCCTCCACTTT.

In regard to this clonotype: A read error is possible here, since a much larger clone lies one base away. This CDR3 reads CASSLDRRYGYTF. For the CDR3, the DNA is TGTGCCAGCAGTTTAGACAGGCGCTATGGCTACACCTTC. V and J are TRBV28 and TRBJ1-2, with D possibly TRBD1 on 6 matching bases. V was trimmed by 2 bases and J by 4 bases, leaving 8 bases between them. This CDR3 region has 13 residues. The V gene's germline CDR1 is MDHEN and CDR2 SYDVKM.

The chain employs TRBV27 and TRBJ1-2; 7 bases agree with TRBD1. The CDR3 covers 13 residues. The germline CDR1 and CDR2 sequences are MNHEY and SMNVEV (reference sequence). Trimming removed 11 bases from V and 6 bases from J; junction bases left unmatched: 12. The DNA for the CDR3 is TGTGCCTCCCGGACAGGAAGTTTCGATGGCTACACCTTC. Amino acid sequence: CASRTGSFDGYTF.

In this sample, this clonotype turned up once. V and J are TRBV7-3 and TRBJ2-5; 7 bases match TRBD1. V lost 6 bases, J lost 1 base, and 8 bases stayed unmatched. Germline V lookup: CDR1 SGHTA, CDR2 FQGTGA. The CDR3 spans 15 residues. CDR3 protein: CASSRTGQPQETQYF. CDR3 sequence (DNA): TGTGCCAGCAGTAGAACGGGACAGCCCCAAGAGACCCAGTACTTC.

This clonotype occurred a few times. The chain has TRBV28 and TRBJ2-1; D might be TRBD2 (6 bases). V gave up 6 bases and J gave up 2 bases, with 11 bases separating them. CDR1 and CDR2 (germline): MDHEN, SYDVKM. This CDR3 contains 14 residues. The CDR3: CASRGGVPYNEQFF. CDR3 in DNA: TGTGCCAGCAGGGGCGGGGTTCCCTACAATGAGCAGTTCTTC.

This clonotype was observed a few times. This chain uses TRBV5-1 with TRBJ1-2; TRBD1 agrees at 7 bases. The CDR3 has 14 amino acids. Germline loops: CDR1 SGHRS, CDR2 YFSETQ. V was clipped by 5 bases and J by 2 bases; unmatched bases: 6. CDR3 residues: CASSYDRANYGYTF. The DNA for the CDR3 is TGCGCCAGCAGTTACGACAGGGCGAACTATGGCTACACCTTC.

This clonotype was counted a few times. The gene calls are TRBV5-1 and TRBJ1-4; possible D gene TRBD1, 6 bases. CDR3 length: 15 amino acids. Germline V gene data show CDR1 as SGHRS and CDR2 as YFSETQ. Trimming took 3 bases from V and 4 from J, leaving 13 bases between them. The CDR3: CASSSLDSGNEKLFF. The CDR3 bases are TGCGCCAGCAGCTCCCTGGACAGCGGTAATGAAAAACTGTTTTTT.